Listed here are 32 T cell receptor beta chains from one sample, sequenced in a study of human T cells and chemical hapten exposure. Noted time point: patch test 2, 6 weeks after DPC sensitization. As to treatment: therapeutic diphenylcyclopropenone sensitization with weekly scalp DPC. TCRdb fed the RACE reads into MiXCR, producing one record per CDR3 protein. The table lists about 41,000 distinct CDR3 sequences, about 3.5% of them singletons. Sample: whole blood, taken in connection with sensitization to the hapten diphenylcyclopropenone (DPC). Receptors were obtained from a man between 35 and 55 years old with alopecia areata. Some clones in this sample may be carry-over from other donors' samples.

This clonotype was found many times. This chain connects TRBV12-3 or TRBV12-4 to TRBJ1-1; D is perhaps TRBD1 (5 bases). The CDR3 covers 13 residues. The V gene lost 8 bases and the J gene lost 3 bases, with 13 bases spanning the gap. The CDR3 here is CASVGTDYTEAFF. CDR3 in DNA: TGTGCCAGCGTCGGGACGGACTACACTGAAGCTTTCTTT.

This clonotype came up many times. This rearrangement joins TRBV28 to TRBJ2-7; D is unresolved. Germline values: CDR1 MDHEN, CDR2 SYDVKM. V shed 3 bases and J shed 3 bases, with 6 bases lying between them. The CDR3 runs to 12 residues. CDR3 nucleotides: TGTGCCAGCAGTTTTGGGGACTACGAGCAGTACTTC. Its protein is CASSFGDYEQYF.

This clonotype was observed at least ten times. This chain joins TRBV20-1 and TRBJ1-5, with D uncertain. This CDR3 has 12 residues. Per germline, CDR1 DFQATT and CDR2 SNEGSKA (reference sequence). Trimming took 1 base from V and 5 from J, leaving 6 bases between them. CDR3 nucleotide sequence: TGCAGTGCTAGAGGCTTGGATCAGCCCCAGCATTTT. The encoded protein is CSARGLDQPQHF.

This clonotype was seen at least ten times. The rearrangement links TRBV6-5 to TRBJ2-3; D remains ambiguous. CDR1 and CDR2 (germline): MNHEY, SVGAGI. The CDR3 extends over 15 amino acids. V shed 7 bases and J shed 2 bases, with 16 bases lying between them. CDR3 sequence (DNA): TGTGCCAGCAAAGTCCGTGGCCCAACCACAGATACGCAGTATTTT. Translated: CASKVRGPTTDTQYF.

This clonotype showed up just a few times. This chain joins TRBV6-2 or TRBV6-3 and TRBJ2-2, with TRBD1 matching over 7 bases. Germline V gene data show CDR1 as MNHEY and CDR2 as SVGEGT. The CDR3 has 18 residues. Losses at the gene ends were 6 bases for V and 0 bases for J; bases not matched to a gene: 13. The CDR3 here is CASRGQRSLGSNTGELFF. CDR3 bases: TGTGCCAGCAGGGGACAGCGCTCACTGGGTTCGAACACCGGGGAGCTGTTTTTT.

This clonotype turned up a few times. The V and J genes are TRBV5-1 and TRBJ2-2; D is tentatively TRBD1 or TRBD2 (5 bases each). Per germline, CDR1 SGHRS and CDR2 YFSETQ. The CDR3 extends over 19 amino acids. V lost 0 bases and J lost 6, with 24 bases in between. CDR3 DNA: TGCGCCAGCAGCTTGGTATCCTCTAGGGCCCTCGGGGCGGCCGGGGAGCTGTTTTTT. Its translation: CASSLVSSRALGAAGELFF.

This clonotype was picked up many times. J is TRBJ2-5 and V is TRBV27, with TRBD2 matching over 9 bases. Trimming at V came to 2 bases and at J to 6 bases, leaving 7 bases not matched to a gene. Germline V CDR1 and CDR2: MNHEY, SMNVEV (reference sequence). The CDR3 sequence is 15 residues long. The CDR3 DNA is TGTGCCAGCAGTTTAGGTAGCGGGGGTTCACAGACCCAGTACTTC. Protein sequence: CASSLGSGGSQTQYF.

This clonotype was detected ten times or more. CDR3: CASSEGGFNEKLFF. The CDR3 DNA reads as TGTGCCAGCAGTGAAGGGGGATTTAATGAAAAACTGTTTTTT. This chain connects TRBV25-1 to TRBJ1-4; a possible D gene is TRBD1 (5 bases). This CDR3 is 14 amino acids long. Germline V CDR1 and CDR2: MGHDK, SYGVNS. Trimming took off 2 bases at V and 4 bases at J, with 8 bases between the two ends.

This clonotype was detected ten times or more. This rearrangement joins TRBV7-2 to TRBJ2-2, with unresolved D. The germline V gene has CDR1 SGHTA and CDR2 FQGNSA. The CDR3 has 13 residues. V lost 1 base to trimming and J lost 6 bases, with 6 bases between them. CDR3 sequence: CASSLDRAGELFF. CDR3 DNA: TGTGCCAGCAGCTTAGATAGGGCCGGGGAGCTGTTTTTT. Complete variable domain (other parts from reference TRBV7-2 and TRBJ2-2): GAGVSQSPSNKVTEKGKDVELRCDPISGHTALYWYRQSLGQGLEFLIYFQGNSAPDKSGLPSDRFSAERTGGSVSTLTIQRTQQEDSAVYLCASSLDRAGELFFGEGSRLTVL.

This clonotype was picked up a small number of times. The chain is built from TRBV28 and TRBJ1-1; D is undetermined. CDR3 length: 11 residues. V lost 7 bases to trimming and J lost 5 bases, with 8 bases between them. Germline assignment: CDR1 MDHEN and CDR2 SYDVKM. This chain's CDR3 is CASTSWTEAFF. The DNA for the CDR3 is TGTGCCAGCACCTCCTGGACTGAAGCTTTCTTT.

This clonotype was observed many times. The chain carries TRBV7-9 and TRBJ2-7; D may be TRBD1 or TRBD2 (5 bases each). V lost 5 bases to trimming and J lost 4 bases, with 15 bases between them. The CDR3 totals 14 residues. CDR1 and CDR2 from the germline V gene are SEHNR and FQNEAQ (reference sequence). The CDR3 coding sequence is TGTGCCAGCAGCCGACTCGGGACCTCATACGAGCAGTACTTC. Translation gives CASSRLGTSYEQYF.

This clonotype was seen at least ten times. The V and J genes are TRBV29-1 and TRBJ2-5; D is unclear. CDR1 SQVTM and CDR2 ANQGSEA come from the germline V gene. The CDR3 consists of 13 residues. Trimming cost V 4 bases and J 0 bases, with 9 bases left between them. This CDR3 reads CSVVRTYQETQYF. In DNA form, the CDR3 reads TGCAGCGTTGTCAGGACCTACCAAGAGACCCAGTACTTC.

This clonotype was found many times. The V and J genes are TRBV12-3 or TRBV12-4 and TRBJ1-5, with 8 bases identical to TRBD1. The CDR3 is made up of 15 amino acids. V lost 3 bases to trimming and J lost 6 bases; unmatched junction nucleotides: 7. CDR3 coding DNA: TGTGCCAGCAGTTTTGTACAGGGGGTCGGTCAGCCCCAGCATTTT. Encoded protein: CASSFVQGVGQPQHF.

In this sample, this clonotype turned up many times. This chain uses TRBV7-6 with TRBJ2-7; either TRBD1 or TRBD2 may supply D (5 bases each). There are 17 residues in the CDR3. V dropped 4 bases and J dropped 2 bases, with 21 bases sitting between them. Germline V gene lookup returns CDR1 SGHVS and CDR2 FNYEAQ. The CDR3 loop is CASSSDSRGGRPYEQYF. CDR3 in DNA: TGTGCCAGCAGCTCCGATTCCCGGGGCGGGCGGCCCTACGAGCAGTACTTC.

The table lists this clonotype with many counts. The CDR3 loop is CSVERAGQGHAKNIQYF. CDR3 DNA sequence: TGCAGCGTTGAGAGAGCTGGACAGGGGCACGCCAAAAACATTCAGTACTTC. V gene TRBV29-1 combines with J gene TRBJ2-4; 9 bases line up with TRBD1. CDR3 length: 17 residues. The germline V gene encodes CDR1 SQVTM and CDR2 ANQGSEA. The V segment lost 3 bases and the J segment 1 base; nucleotides outside the gene matches: 10.

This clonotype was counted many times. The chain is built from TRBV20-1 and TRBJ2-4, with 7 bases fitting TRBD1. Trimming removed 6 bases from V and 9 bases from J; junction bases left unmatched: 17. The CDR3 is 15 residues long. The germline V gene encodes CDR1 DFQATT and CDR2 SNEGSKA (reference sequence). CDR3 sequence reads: CSAPPARQGGSIQYF. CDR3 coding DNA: TGCAGTGCCCCACCCGCACGACAGGGTGGTAGCATTCAGTACTTC.

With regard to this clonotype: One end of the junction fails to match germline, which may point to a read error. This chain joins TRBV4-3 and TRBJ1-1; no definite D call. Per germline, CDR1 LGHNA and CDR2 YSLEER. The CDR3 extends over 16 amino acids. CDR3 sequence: CARSQDLKHPPREAFF. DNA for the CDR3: TGCGCCAGAAGCCAAGATTTAAAACATCCCCCTAGGGAAGCTTTCTTT.

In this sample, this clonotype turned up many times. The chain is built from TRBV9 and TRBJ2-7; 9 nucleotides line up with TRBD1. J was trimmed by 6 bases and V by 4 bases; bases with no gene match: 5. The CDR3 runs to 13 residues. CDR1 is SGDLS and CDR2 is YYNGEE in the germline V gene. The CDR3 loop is CASSPRTGAEQYF. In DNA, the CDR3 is TGTGCCAGCAGCCCGCGGACAGGGGCCGAGCAGTACTTC.

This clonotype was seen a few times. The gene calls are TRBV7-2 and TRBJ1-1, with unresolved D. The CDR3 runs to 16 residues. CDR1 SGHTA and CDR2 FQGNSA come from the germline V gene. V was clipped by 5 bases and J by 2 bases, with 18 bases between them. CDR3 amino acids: CASSLRFGRINTEAFF. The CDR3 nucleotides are TGTGCCAGCAGCCTCCGGTTTGGCAGGATAAACACTGAAGCTTTCTTT. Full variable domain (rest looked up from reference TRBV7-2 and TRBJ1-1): GAGVSQSPSNKVTEKGKDVELRCDPISGHTALYWYRQSLGQGLEFLIYFQGNSAPDKSGLPSDRFSAERTGGSVSTLTIQRTQQEDSAVYLCASSLRFGRINTEAFFGQGTRLTVV.

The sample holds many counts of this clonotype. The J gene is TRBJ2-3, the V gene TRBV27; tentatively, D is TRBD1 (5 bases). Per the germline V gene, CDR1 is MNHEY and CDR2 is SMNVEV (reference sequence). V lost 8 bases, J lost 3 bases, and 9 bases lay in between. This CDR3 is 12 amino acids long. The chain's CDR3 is CASGRDTDTQYF. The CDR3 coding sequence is TGTGCCAGCGGCAGGGATACAGATACGCAGTATTTT.

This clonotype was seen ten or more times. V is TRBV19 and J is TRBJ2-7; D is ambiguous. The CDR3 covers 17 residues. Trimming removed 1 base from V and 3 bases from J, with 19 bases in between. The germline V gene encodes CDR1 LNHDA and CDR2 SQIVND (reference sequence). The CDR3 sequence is CASSIASTPDVYYEQYF. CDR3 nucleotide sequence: TGTGCCAGTAGTATAGCCTCGACCCCGGACGTTTACTACGAGCAGTACTTC.

CDR3 DNA: TGCGCCAGCAGCCAAGTAGTCAGGACCGAAAAACTGTTTTTT. As protein: CASSQVVRTEKLFF. This rearrangement joins TRBV4-1 to TRBJ1-4; D gene ambiguous. Trimming pared 1 base from V and 8 bases from J, leaving 11 bases between. The CDR3 length is 14 residues. Germline CDR1 and CDR2: MGHRA and YSYEKL.

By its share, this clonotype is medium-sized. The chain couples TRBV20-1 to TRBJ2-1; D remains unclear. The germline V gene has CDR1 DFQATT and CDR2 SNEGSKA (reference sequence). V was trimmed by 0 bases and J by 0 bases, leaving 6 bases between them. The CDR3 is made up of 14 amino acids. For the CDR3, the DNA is TGCAGTGCTAGAGATCACAGCTCCTACAATGAGCAGTTCTTC. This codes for CSARDHSSYNEQFF.

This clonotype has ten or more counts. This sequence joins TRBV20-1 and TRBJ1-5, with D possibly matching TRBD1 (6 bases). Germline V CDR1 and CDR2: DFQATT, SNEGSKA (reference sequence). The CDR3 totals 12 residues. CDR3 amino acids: CGEGTSNQPQHF. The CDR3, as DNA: TGCGGAGAAGGGACAAGCAATCAGCCCCAGCATTTT.

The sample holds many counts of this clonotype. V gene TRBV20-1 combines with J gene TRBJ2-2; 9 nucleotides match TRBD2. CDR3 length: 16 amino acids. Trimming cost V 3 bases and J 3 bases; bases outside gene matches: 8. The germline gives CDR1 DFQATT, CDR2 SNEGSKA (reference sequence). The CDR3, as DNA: TGCAGTGCTAGCCCTAGCGGGAAGCCTTACACCGGGGAGCTGTTTTTT. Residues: CSASPSGKPYTGELFF.

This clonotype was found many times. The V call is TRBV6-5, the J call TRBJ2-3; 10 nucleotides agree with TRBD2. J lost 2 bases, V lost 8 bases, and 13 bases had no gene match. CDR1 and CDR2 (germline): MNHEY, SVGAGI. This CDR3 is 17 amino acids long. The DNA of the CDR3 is TGTGCCAGCCCCGGCAGCCTAGCGGGAGAAATCACAGATACGCAGTATTTT. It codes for CASPGSLAGEITDTQYF.

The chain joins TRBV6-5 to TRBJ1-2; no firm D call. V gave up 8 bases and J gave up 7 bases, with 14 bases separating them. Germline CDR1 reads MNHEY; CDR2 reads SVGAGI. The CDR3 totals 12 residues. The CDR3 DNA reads TGTGCCAGCTGCGATGCTCTCTCTGGCTACACCTTC. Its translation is CASCDALSGYTF.

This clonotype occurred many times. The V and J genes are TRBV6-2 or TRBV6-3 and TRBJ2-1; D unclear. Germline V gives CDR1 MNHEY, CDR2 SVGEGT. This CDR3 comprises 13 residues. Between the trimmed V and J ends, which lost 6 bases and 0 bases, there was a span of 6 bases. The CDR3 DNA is TGTGCCAGCAGAGCTAGCTCCTACAATGAGCAGTTCTTC. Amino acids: CASRASSYNEQFF.

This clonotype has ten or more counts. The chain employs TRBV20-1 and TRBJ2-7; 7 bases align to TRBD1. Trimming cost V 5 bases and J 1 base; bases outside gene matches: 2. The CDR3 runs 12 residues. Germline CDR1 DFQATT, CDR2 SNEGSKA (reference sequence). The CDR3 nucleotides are TGCAGTGCTGTGGACAGGTCCTACGAGCAGTACTTC. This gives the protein CSAVDRSYEQYF.

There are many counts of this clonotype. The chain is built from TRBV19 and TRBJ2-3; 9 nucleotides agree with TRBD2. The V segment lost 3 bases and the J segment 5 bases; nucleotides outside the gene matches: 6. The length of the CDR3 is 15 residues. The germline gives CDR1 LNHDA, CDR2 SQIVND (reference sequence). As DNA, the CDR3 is TGTGCCAGTAGTATTGGCGGGAGGGCCGGAGATACGCAGTATTTT. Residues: CASSIGGRAGDTQYF.

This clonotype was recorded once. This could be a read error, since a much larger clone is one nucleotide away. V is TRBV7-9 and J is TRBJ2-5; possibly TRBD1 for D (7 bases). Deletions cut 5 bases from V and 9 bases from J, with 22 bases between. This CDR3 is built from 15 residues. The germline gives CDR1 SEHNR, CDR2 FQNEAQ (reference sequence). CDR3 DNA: TGTGCCAGCAGCATCGCGGGGACAGCGTCGTTGGCCCAGTACTTC. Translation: CASSIAGTASLAQYF.

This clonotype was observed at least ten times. DNA for the CDR3: TGCAGTGCTAGTGCTGTCTTTTCCAAGAATCCCCAGTACTTC. Amino acid sequence: CSASAVFSKNPQYF. The chain employs TRBV20-1 and TRBJ2-5; D is undetermined. V was trimmed by 3 bases and J by 9 bases, leaving 20 bases between them. The CDR3 contains 14 residues. Germline CDR1 reads DFQATT; CDR2 reads SNEGSKA (reference sequence).